Here is one TCR beta chain with its context. Its specificity is not known. CDR3 length: 14 residues. Germline lookup yields CDR1 MNHNS and CDR2 SASEGT. Between the trimmed V and J ends, which lost 3 bases and 2 bases, there was a span of 8 bases. The sample is drawn from a study of blood T cells in healthy people across ages. A second PCR of roughly 7 to 11 cycles used a sample-barcoded 5' primer and a J-beta primer mix. With 12 random nucleotides, a template-switch adaptor tagged each individual cDNA molecule. TCRdb reanalysed the 5' RACE reads using MiXCR and keeps one entry per CDR3 protein. The table lists about 1 million distinct CDR3 sequences, around 43% of them singletons. Study-wide results and caveats: Age brought a roughly linear fall in TCR beta diversity measured per million T cells. Diversity estimates drawn from one million T cells were deemed underestimates.

This clonotype was obtained from an older woman in good health. The sample comprised blood. This chain joins TRBV6-1 and TRBJ1-5; D ambiguous. DNA for the CDR3: TGTGCCAGCAGTGATTTATGGGGCAATCAGCCCCAGCATTTT. Translating it yields CASSDLWGNQPQHF.